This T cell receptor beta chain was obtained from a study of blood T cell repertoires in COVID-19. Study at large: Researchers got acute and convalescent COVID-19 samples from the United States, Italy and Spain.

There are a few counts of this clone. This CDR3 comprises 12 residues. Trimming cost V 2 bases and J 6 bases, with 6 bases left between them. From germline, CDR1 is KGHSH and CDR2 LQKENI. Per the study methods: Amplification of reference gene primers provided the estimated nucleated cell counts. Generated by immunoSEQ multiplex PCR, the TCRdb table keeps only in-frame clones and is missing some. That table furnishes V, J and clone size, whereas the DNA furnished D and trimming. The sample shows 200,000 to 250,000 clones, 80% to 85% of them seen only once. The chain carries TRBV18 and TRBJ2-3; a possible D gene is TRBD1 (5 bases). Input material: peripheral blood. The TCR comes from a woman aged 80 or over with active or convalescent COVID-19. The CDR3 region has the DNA TGTGCCAGCTCACCAAAGGGGGATACGCAGTATTTT. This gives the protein CASSPKGDTQYF.